This T cell receptor (beta chain) originates from a study of T cells after yellow fever vaccination. The CDR3 has 15 amino acids. Unmatched junction bases numbered 16, after V lost 3 bases and J lost 14 bases. The germline CDR1 and CDR2 sequences are LGHNA and YNFKEQ. A 5'RACE template-switching step, the method used to make TCR cDNA, added a universal primer site and UMIs. TCRdb ran MiXCR on the 5' RACE reads and lists one entry per CDR3 protein. The repertoire holds approximately 170,000 distinct CDR3 sequences, with more than 9.5% as singletons. This clonotype has a handful of counts. This receptor was taken from a man aged 18 to 30 who received the YFV17D yellow fever vaccine. The rearrangement joins TRBV4-2 to TRBJ2-1; 7 nucleotides line up with TRBD2. This specimen consisted of CD8+ T cells sorted from PBMCs, obtained 15 days after the yellow fever booster vaccination. The CDR3 loop reads CASSQDARGVGEKFF. The CDR3 region has the DNA TGTGCCAGCAGCCAGGACGCCCGGGGGGTGGGTGAAAAGTTCTTC.